This T cell receptor (beta chain) was documented in a study of cytomegalovirus exposure and HLA in healthy donors. Study-wide context: One earlier analysis, a look at around 180 million T cells, found 100 million to 130 million unique TCR beta sequences. Study-level points and caveats: Researchers reported in a later analysis that common viral pathogens appeared linked to several top clusters.

The PCR employed 60 Vbeta primers together with 13 Jbeta primers. Using immunoSEQ multiplex PCR, the repertoire was profiled, and TCRdb retains in-frame clones only, with some absent. Of tens of thousands of clones listed, roughly 70% are singletons. There were likely unrecorded immune exposures, though donors were nominally healthy when sampled. Of note for this clone: The antigen is not known.

The receptor was isolated from a woman between 45 and 60 years old in good health and CMV-seropositive. Specimen: PBMCs.

This chain's CDR3 is CAWGRQKEAFF. DNA of the CDR3: TGTGCCTGGGGGCGACAGAAAGAAGCTTTCTTT. The rearrangement links TRBV30 to TRBJ1-1, with D maybe TRBD1 (5 bases). The V end lost 5 bases, the J end lost 8 bases, and 12 bases lay between the germline ends. CDR1 and CDR2 (germline): GTSNPN, SVGIG (reference sequence). This CDR3 has 11 residues.